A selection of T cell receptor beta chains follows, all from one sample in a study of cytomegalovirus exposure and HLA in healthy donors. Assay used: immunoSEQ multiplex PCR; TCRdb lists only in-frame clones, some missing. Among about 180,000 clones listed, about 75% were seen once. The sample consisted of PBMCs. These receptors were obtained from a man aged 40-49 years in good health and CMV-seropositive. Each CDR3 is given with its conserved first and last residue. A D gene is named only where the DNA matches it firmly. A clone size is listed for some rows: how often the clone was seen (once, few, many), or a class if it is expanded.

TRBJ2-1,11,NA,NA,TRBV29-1,CSVVREAEQFF,TGCAGCGTTGTGAGGGAAGCTGAGCAGTTCTTC
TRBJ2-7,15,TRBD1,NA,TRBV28,CASSEGQGNLYEQYF,TGTGCCAGTAGTGAGGGACAGGGAAATCTCTACGAGCAGTACTTC
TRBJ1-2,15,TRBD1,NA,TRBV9,CASSGGTGDNYGYTF,TGTGCCAGCAGCGGAGGGACAGGGGATAACTATGGCTACACCTTC
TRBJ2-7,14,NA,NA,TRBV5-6,CASSLRGARYEQYF,TGTGCCAGCAGCTTGCGGGGGGCGCGGTACGAGCAGTACTTC
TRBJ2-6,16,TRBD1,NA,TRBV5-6,CASSRQGAAGANVLTF,TGTGCCAGCAGTCGACAGGGGGCGGCTGGGGCCAACGTCCTGACTTTC
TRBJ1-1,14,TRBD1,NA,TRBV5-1,CASSFRTGMTEAFF,TGCGCCAGCAGCTTCAGGACAGGAATGACTGAAGCTTTCTTT
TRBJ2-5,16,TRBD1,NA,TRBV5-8,CASSFRDRVLRETQYF,TGTGCCAGCAGCTTCCGGGACAGGGTATTAAGAGAGACCCAGTACTTC
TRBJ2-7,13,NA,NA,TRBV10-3,CAISEETSYEQYF,TGTGCCATCAGTGAGGAGACTTCCTACGAGCAGTACTTC
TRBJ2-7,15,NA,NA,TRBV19,CASSKRTAGSYEQYF,TGTGCCAGTAGTAAGAGGACAGCTGGCTCCTACGAGCAGTACTTC
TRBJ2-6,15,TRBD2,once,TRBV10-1,CASSDGGSGANVLTF,TGCGCCAGCAGTGACGGGGGGTCCGGGGCCAACGTCCTGACTTTC
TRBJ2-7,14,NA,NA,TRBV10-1,CASSSGSPLGEQYF,TGCGCCAGCAGTTCCGGGTCCCCCCTCGGGGAGCAGTACTTC
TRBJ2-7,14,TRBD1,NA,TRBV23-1,CASSQPGQGNEQYF,TGCGCCAGCAGTCAGCCGGGACAGGGTAACGAGCAGTACTTC
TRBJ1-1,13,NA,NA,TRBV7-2,CASSQSRDTEAFF,TGTGCCAGCAGCCAATCCAGGGACACTGAAGCTTTCTTT
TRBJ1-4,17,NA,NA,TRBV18,CASSGRGYQATNEKLFF,TGTGCCAGCTCCGGTCGGGGATATCAAGCAACTAATGAAAAACTGTTTTTT
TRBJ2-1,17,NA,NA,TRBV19,CASSIERVGGTYNEQFF,TGTGCCAGTAGTATAGAGCGGGTGGGAGGAACCTACAATGAGCAGTTCTTC
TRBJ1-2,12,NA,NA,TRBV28,CASSLTQGHDTF,TGTGCCAGCAGTTTGACCCAGGGCCACGACACCTTC
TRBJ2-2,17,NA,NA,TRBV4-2,CASSQDEAVANTGELFF,TGTGCCAGCAGCCAAGATGAAGCTGTAGCGAACACCGGGGAGCTGTTTTTT
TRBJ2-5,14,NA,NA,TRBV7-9,CASSLGTIMETQYF,TGTGCCAGCAGCTTAGGGACTATCATGGAGACCCAGTACTTC
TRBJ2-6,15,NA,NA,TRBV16,CASSPRSSGANVLTF,TGTGCCAGCAGCCCCCGGTCCTCTGGGGCCAACGTCCTGACTTTC
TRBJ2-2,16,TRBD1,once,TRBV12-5,CASGLVQTGDTGELFF,TGTGCTAGTGGTTTGGTACAAACAGGGGACACCGGGGAGCTGTTTTTT
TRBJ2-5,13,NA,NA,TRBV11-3,CASSSDYSETQYF,TGTGCCAGCAGTTCTGACTACTCGGAGACCCAGTACTTC
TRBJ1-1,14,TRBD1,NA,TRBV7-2,CASSRDRGESKAFF,TGTGCCAGCAGCCGAGACAGGGGGGAATCGAAAGCTTTCTTT
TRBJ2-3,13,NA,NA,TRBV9,CASSVGGTDTQYF,TGTGCCAGCAGCGTAGGAGGGACAGATACGCAGTATTTT
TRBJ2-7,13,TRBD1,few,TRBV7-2,CASRLPGGHEQYF,TGTGCCAGCAGACTTCCAGGGGGCCACGAGCAGTACTTC
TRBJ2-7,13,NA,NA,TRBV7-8,CASSVDSKGEQYF,TGTGCCAGCAGCGTGGACAGCAAAGGCGAGCAGTACTTC
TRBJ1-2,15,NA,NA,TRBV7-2,CASGRSFGTNYGYTF,TGTGCCAGCGGGCGATCTTTTGGCACTAACTATGGCTACACCTTC
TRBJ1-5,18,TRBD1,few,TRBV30,CAWSSRDRAPYSNQPQHF,TGTGCCTGGAGCAGCCGGGACAGAGCGCCCTATAGCAATCAGCCCCAGCATTTT
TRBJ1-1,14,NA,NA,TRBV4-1,CASSQAGKWTEAFF,TGCGCCAGCAGCCAAGCCGGGAAGTGGACTGAAGCTTTCTTT
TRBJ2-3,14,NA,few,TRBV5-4,CASSLDSLSSTQYF,TGTGCCAGCAGCTTGGATTCACTTTCTTCGACGCAGTATTTT
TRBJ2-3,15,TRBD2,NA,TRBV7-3,CASSYSSGSTDTQYF,TGTGCCAGCAGCTACTCTAGCGGGAGCACAGATACGCAGTATTTT
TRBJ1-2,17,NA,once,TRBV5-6,CAGSLESGRGYNYGYTF,TGTGCCGGCAGCTTGGAAAGTGGCAGGGGCTATAACTATGGCTACACCTTC
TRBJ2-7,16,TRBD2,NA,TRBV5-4,CASSRSGVQSSYEQYF,TGTGCCAGCAGCCGTAGCGGGGTTCAGAGCTCCTACGAGCAGTACTTC
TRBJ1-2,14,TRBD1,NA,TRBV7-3,CASSPQGQGDGYTF,TGTGCCAGCAGCCCGCAGGGACAGGGTGATGGCTACACCTTC
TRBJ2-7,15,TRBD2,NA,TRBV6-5,CASKEVAGEGYEQYF,TGTGCCAGCAAGGAGGTAGCGGGAGAAGGCTACGAGCAGTACTTC
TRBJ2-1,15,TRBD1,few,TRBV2,CASSGGDRLYNEQFF,TGTGCCAGCAGTGGCGGGGACAGGCTGTACAATGAGCAGTTCTTC
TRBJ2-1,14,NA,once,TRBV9,CASSPRERYNEQFF,TGTGCCAGCAGCCCGAGGGAGCGGTACAATGAGCAGTTCTTC
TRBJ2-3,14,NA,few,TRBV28,CASSFRGSTDTQYF,TGTGCCAGCAGTTTCCGGGGGAGCACAGATACGCAGTATTTT
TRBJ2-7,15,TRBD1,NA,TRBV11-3,CASSWDRGLSYEQYF,TGTGCCAGCAGCTGGGACAGGGGACTGTCCTACGAGCAGTACTTC
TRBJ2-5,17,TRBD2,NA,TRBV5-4,CASSLAVAGALQETQYF,TGTGCCAGCAGCTTGGCCGTAGCGGGAGCTCTCCAAGAGACCCAGTACTTC
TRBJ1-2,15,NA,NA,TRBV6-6,CASSYGPDRASGYTF,TGTGCCAGCAGTTACGGGCCCGACAGAGCCAGTGGCTACACCTTC
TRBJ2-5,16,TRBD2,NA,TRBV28,CASSTLTSGSTETQYF,TGTGCCAGCAGTACCTTGACTAGCGGGAGTACTGAGACCCAGTACTTC